The clone carrying this TCR beta chain was detected only a few times. Its antigen is as yet unknown. The sample is drawn from a study of long-term antiretroviral therapy in people with HIV. This CDR3 has 15 amino acids. The V end lost 4 bases, the J end lost 5 bases, and 18 bases lay between the germline ends. In germline, CDR1 is SGDLS, CDR2 YYNGEE. General study points: Controls showed broader CDR3 length ranges than did the HIV repertoires.

Researchers ran immunoSEQ v3.0 at survey level. TCRdb's copy holds only in-frame clones and misses some; the assay was immunoSEQ multiplex PCR. Of 17,000 or so clones listed, more than 85% were seen once; the top ten hold more than 7%. PBMC samples from each donor numbered at least one pre-ART and at least two post-ART. The receptor comes from a man aged 55-75 years with HIV. Sequences were derived from unsorted PBMCs, sampled 0.3 years after starting antiretroviral therapy. The rearrangement uses TRBV9 and TRBJ2-5, with D tentatively TRBD2 (5 bases). The CDR3 here is CASSPQPGPGETQYF. The CDR3, as DNA: TGTGCCAGCAGCCCACAACCCGGGCCGGGGGAGACCCAGTACTTC. Combining the CDR3 with reference TRBV9 and TRBJ2-5 gives the whole variable domain DSGVTQTPKHLITATGQRVTLRCSPRSGDLSVYWYQQSLDQGLQFLIQYYNGEERAKGNILERFSAQQFPDLHSELNLSSLELGDSALYFCASSPQPGPGETQYFGPGTRLLVL.